The 2 T cell receptor beta chains presented below share a single source sample, sequenced in a study of blood T cell repertoires in COVID-19. The method was immunoSEQ multiplex PCR; TCRdb's version includes in-frame clones alone and lacks a portion of them. The sample lists roughly 90,000 clones, around 82% occurring once. The material sequenced was peripheral blood. Receptors originate from a woman of 80 years or more with COVID-19, enrolled during active disease.

V is TRBV15 and J is TRBJ1-4; D unresolved. From germline, CDR1 is LNHNV and CDR2 YYDKDF (reference sequence). V was trimmed by 0 bases and J by 4 bases, leaving 12 bases between them. This CDR3 is built from 16 residues. CDR3 nucleotide sequence: TGTGCCACCAGCAGAGATTTGCGAGGGAATAATGAAAAACTGTTTTTT. Encoded protein: CATSRDLRGNNEKLFF.

This clone showed up just once. This chain links TRBV27 with TRBJ1-2, with 8 bases identical to TRBD1. The CDR3 runs 17 residues. Trimming took 5 bases from V and 6 from J; bases not matched to a gene: 17. Germline values: CDR1 MNHEY, CDR2 SMNVEV (reference sequence). The chain's CDR3 is CASSPLDRVTSKDGYTF. In nucleotides, the CDR3 is TGTGCCAGCAGTCCACTGGACAGGGTTACGTCAAAGGATGGCTACACCTTC.